This section outlines one TCR beta chain sequence together with its context. Its cognate antigen is unknown. The trim removed 3 bases at V and 4 bases at J, leaving 6 bases unmatched. This CDR3 comprises 16 residues. The germline V gene encodes CDR1 LNHNV and CDR2 YYDKDF (reference sequence). Assay used: immunoSEQ multiplex PCR; TCRdb lists only in-frame clones, some missing. This sample has hundreds of thousands of clones, with around four fifths found just once. These data belong to a study of cytomegalovirus exposure and HLA in healthy donors. Broader study findings: TCR clusters originating in the first cohort tended to co-occur in the roughly 120 validation repertoires, according to a later analysis.

Separate from the approximately 700-subject first cohort was the roughly 130-subject validation cohort, to which the donors belonged. What was sequenced was PBMCs. The TCR was taken from a young woman in good health and CMV-seronegative. The chain employs TRBV15 and TRBJ2-1, with 10 bases aligning to TRBD2. In DNA, the CDR3 is TGTGCCACCAGCAGGTTCTCTAGCGGGGGTTACAATGAGCAGTTCTTC. It codes for CATSRFSSGGYNEQFF.